The clone carrying this T cell receptor beta chain appeared a few times. Its antigen is currently unknown. The authors ran a second PCR of 7 to 11 cycles using a sample-barcoded 5' primer and a J-beta primer mix. TCRdb re-derived calls from the 5' RACE reads in MiXCR, one entry per CDR3 protein. The data contain 790,000 or so distinct CDR3 sequences, around three fifths of them seen just once; the ten biggest clones take up 25% to 30%. This sample is drawn from a study of blood T cells in healthy people across ages. Germline assignment: CDR1 KGHDR and CDR2 SFDVKD. This CDR3 is 13 amino acids long. The V segment lost 4 bases and the J segment 3 bases; nucleotides outside the gene matches: 1. Study observations and caveats: Age advanced and TCR beta diversity per million T cells fell, roughly linearly. Higher naive T cell percentage went strongly together with higher TCR beta diversity.

The chain carries TRBV24-1 and TRBJ2-5; 7 bases are a match to TRBD2. This TCR derives from a man in his forties in good health. Material: blood. CDR3 DNA sequence: TGTGCCACCAGTGAGGGGAGGGAAGAGACCCAGTACTTC. Its translation is CATSEGREETQYF.